This T cell receptor beta chain was recorded in a study of tumor-infiltrating lymphocytes in primary liver carcinoma. Study at large: Each of the samples returned roughly 3.65 to 7.5 million productive TCRbeta reads (a yield similar across tissue types).

The trim removed 4 bases at V and 3 bases at J, leaving 4 bases unmatched. Per germline, CDR1 MRHNA and CDR2 SNTAGT. This CDR3 region has 15 residues. cDNA specific to TCR beta was made from approximately 0.55 ug of total RNA, with a constant-region primer employed for priming. ARM-PCR, slightly modified, supplied the TCR beta libraries through three nested multiplex PCR rounds. Researchers ran the first two PCR rounds for 10 cycles each with TRBV1-TRBV30 forward primers and a C-beta reverse primer. TCRdb reprocessed the multiplex PCR reads with MiXCR, giving one entry per CDR3 protein. This sample has 60,000 to 90,000 distinct CDR3 sequences, with roughly three quarters found just once. Each 20-30 mg portion of unsorted bulk tissue served as the source for co-extraction of RNA and DNA.

The TCR was taken from a man in his forties with primary liver carcinoma and hepatitis B virus infection. V gene TRBV6-4 combines with J gene TRBJ2-3, with 10 bases that match TRBD2. Source material: liver tumor tissue from sampling region 4. Documented subset: tumor region T4, right-lateral pole. The CDR3 nucleotides are TGTGCCAGCAGTGGCTCTAGCGGGAGTACAGATACGCAGTATTTT. Residues: CASSGSSGSTDTQYF.